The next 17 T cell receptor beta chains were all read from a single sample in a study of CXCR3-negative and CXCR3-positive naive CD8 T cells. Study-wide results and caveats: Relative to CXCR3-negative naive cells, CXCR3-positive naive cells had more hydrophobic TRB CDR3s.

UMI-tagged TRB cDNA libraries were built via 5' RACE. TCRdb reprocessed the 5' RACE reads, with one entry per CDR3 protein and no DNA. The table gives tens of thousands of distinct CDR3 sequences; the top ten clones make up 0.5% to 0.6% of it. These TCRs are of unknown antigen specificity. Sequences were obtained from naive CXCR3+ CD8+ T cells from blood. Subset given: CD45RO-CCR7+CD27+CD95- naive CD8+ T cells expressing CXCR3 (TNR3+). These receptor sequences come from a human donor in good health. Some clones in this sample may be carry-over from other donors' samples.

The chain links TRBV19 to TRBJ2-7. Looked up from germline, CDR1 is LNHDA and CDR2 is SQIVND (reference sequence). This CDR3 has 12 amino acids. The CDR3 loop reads CASSASFYEQYF.

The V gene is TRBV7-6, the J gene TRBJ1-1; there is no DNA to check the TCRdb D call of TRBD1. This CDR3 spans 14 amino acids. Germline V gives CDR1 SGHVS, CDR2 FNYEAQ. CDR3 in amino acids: CASSSGTEGPEAFF.

This CDR3 is CASSEEDSIPPYGYTF. The rearrangement uses TRBV6-1 and TRBJ1-2; TCRdb outputs TRBD1, but without DNA this stays unchecked. This CDR3 is 16 amino acids long. Germline values: CDR1 MNHNS, CDR2 SASEGT.

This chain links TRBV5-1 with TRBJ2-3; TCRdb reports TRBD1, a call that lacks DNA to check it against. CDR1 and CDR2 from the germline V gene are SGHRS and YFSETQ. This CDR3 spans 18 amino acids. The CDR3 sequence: CASSLGSSWQGISDTQYF.

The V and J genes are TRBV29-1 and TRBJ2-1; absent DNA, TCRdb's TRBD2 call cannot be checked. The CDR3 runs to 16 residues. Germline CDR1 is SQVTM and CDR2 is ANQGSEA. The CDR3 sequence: CSVPEGGLAGDDEQFF.

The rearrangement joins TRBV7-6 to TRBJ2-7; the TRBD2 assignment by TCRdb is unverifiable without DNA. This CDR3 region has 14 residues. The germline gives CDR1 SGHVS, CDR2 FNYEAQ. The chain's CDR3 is CASSLGLPLHEQCF.

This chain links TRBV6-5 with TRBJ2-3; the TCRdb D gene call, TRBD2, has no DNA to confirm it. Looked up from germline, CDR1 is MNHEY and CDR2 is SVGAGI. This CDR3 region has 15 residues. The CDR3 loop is CASSYRDSSTDTQYF.

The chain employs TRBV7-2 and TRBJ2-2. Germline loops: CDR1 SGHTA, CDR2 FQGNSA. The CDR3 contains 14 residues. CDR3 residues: CASSLALGLGELFF.

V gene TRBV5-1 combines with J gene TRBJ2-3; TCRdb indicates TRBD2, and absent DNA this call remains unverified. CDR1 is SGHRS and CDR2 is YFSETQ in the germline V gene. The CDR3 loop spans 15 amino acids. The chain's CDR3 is CASSLATGGADTQYF.

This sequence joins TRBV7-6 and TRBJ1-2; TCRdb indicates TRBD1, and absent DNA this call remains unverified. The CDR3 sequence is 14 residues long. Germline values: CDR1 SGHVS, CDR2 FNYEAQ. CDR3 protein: CASSLGDTGYGYTF.

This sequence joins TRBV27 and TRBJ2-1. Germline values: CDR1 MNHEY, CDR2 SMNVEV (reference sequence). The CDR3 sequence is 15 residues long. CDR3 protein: CASSLPTDSYNEQFF.

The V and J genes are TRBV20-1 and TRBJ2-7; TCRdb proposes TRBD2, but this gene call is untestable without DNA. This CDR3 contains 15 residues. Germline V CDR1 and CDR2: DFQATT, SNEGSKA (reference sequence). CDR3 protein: CSARDWGSASYEQYF.

CDR3 residues: CASKGAGYNEQFF. The chain combines TRBV4-1 with TRBJ2-1; there is no DNA to check the TCRdb D call of TRBD2. The V gene's germline CDR1 is MGHRA and CDR2 YSYEKL. This CDR3 contains 13 residues.

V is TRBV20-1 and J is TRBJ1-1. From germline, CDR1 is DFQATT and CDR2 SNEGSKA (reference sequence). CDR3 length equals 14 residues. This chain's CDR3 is CSARPPGLYTEAFF.

CDR3: CASSSALLWGGTDTQYF. The chain links TRBV28 to TRBJ2-3; checking the TCRdb D call of TRBD1 is not possible without DNA. The CDR3 covers 17 residues. From germline, CDR1 is MDHEN and CDR2 SYDVKM.

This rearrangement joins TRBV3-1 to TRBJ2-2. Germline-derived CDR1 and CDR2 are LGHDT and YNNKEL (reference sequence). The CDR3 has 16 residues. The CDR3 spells CASSQERREITGELFF.

The CDR3 here is CSVGGRTYNEQFF. This chain connects TRBV29-1 to TRBJ2-1. Germline CDR1 is SQVTM and CDR2 is ANQGSEA. The CDR3 spans 13 residues.